These 19 T cell receptor beta chains were all obtained from the same sample, sequenced in a study of T cells after yellow fever vaccination. One entry per CDR3 protein results from TCRdb running MiXCR on the 5' RACE reads. The profile shows about 630,000 distinct CDR3 sequences, 12% of them singletons. The material was PBMCs, obtained on the day of the yellow fever booster vaccination. All receptors derive from a man aged 25 to 45 who received the YFV17D yellow fever vaccine.

The V and J genes are TRBV5-4 and TRBJ2-2; D remains ambiguous. Trimming removed 0 bases at V and 6 bases at J, with 12 bases between. In germline, CDR1 is SGHNT, CDR2 YYREEE (reference sequence). This CDR3 region has 15 residues. Here the CDR3 DNA reads TGTGCCAGCAGCTTGGGGGATCAAATTCCCGGGGAGCTGTTTTTT. Amino acids: CASSLGDQIPGELFF.

The V and J genes are TRBV7-2 and TRBJ1-2; tentatively, D is TRBD1 (5 bases). Per the germline V gene, CDR1 is SGHTA and CDR2 is FQGNSA. Trimming removed 1 base from V and 8 bases from J, with 17 bases in between. The CDR3 covers 15 residues. In nucleotides, the CDR3 is TGTGCCAGCAGCTTAGGAGGGGTTGTGGTAGCGGGCTACACCTTC. It is translated as CASSLGGVVVAGYTF.

This clonotype showed up just a few times. V usage is TRBV7-9 and J usage is TRBJ2-7; TRBD2 aligns across 7 bases. V lost 2 bases to trimming and J lost 1 base; unmatched junction nucleotides: 8. Looked up from germline, CDR1 is SEHNR and CDR2 is FQNEAQ (reference sequence). The CDR3 consists of 16 residues. The CDR3 spells CASSLSSGTTSYEQYF. The CDR3 nucleotides read TGTGCCAGCAGCTTAAGTTCCGGGACTACGTCCTACGAGCAGTACTTC.

The chain links TRBV20-1 to TRBJ2-7, with D possibly matching TRBD2 (6 bases). The length of the CDR3 is 14 residues. CDR1 and CDR2 (germline): DFQATT, SNEGSKA (reference sequence). Trimming removed 4 bases from V and 0 bases from J, with 13 bases in between. CDR3 DNA sequence: TGCAGTGCTACCGATTGGGGGGACTCCTACGAGCAGTACTTC. Residues: CSATDWGDSYEQYF.

The chain employs TRBV7-9 and TRBJ2-1, with D perhaps TRBD2 (5 bases). The CDR3 loop spans 12 amino acids. Germline V gives CDR1 SEHNR, CDR2 FQNEAQ (reference sequence). Trimming left V 3 bases short and J 15 bases short, with 15 bases between. CDR3 in amino acids: CASSLGLGGLFF. For the CDR3, the DNA is TGTGCCAGCAGCTTGGGTCTAGGAGGCCTGTTCTTC.

The CDR3 region is CASTGQGNEQYF. The CDR3 region has the DNA TGTGCCAGCACCGGACAGGGGAACGAGCAGTACTTC. The genes are TRBV12-3 or TRBV12-4 and TRBJ2-7, with 9 positions matching TRBD1. With 7 bases clipped from V and 5 bases from J, the junction kept 3 bases outside the gene matches. There are 12 residues in the CDR3.

The V gene is TRBV20-1, the J gene TRBJ2-3; D gene ambiguous. Germline loops: CDR1 DFQATT, CDR2 SNEGSKA (reference sequence). CDR3 length: 17 residues. Trimming took off 1 base at V and 0 bases at J, with 17 bases between the two ends. The CDR3 here is CSARAELSHPSTDTQYF. CDR3 nucleotide sequence: TGCAGTGCTAGAGCGGAGCTATCTCATCCTAGCACAGATACGCAGTATTTT.

This clonotype showed up just a few times. The chain recombines TRBV7-2 with TRBJ2-5; weak D call: TRBD1 (5 bases). With 5 bases removed from V and 2 bases from J, the gap between germline ends came to 18 bases. CDR1 and CDR2 from the germline V gene are SGHTA and FQGNSA. The CDR3 extends over 16 amino acids. The CDR3 protein is CASSPEPGGHQETQYF. As DNA, the CDR3 is TGTGCCAGCAGCCCAGAGCCCGGTGGACATCAAGAGACCCAGTACTTC.

The chain has TRBV7-9 and TRBJ2-1; 7 bases are a match to TRBD1. V gave up 5 bases and J gave up 8 bases; unmatched junction bases: 6. Germline V gene lookup returns CDR1 SEHNR and CDR2 FQNEAQ (reference sequence). The CDR3 has 13 amino acids. CDR3 bases: TGTGCCAGCAGCCCAAGGACAGGCGATGAGCAGTTCTTC. It is translated as CASSPRTGDEQFF.

This clonotype has at least ten counts. V and J are TRBV5-1 and TRBJ2-3; a possible D gene is TRBD1 (5 bases). Germline CDR1 and CDR2: SGHRS and YFSETQ. Deletions cut 1 base from V and 3 bases from J, with 15 bases between. This CDR3 has 16 residues. The CDR3 sequence: CASSLLRTKGTDTQYF. For the CDR3, the DNA is TGCGCCAGCAGCTTGCTCCGGACCAAGGGGACAGATACGCAGTATTTT.

The chain recombines TRBV6-2 or TRBV6-3 with TRBJ2-7, with D tentatively TRBD2 (5 bases). V gave up 5 bases and J gave up 4 bases, with 12 bases separating them. The CDR3 has 13 amino acids. CDR1 is MNHEY and CDR2 is SVGEGT in the germline V gene. The CDR3 DNA reads as TGTGCCAGCAGTCTCCCAGGACTGTACGAGCAGTACTTC. Translating it yields CASSLPGLYEQYF.

The gene calls are TRBV2 and TRBJ2-5, with D unresolved. Looked up from germline, CDR1 is SNHLY and CDR2 is FYNNEI. This CDR3 is built from 13 residues. V was clipped by 9 bases and J by 4 bases, with 15 bases between them. This CDR3 is CARPSRVVETQYF. The CDR3 DNA sequence: TGTGCCAGGCCATCGAGAGTGGTAGAGACCCAGTACTTC.

The rearrangement links TRBV18 to TRBJ1-5, with no clear D. V was trimmed by 3 bases and J by 4 bases, leaving 13 bases between them. The germline gives CDR1 KGHSH, CDR2 LQKENI. CDR3 length: 15 amino acids. CDR3 region: CASSPSDSRNQPQHF. CDR3 bases: TGTGCCAGCTCACCTTCAGACTCAAGAAATCAGCCCCAGCATTTT. Full variable domain (rest looked up from reference TRBV18 and TRBJ1-5): NAGVMQNPRHLVRRRGQEARLRCSPMKGHSHVYWYRQLPEEGLKFMVYLQKENIIDESGMPKERFSAEFPKEGPSILRIQQVVRGDSAAYFCASSPSDSRNQPQHFGDGTRLSIL.

This clonotype has more than one count but fewer than ten. The rearrangement uses TRBV7-2 and TRBJ2-3; D possibly corresponds to TRBD2 (6 bases). The CDR3 is 15 amino acids. The ends were cut back, 3 bases at V and 7 bases at J, with 17 bases in the middle. Per germline, CDR1 SGHTA and CDR2 FQGNSA. The CDR3 nucleotides are TGTGCCAGCAGCTTCGTGCGGGGTCTTTTAAATACGCAGTATTTT. Its translation is CASSFVRGLLNTQYF.

The CDR3 spells CASSTRKTGPNEQYF. DNA of the CDR3: TGTGCCAGCAGCACCAGAAAGACAGGCCCCAACGAGCAGTACTTC. The gene calls are TRBV11-2 and TRBJ2-7, with D perhaps matching TRBD1 (6 bases). The V end lost 5 bases, the J end lost 5 bases, and 19 bases lay between the germline ends. CDR1 SGHAT and CDR2 FQNNGV come from the germline V gene. The CDR3 has 15 residues.

This clonotype has only a few counts. J is TRBJ1-5 and V is TRBV19; 11 nucleotides agree with TRBD1. CDR3 length: 15 residues. Germline values: CDR1 LNHDA, CDR2 SQIVND (reference sequence). The V gene end was trimmed by 9 bases and the J gene end by 7 bases; junction bases not matched to a gene: 11. The CDR3 bases are TGTGCCAGCAAACCGGACAGGGGGCTAGCGCAGCCCCAGCATTTT. Amino acids: CASKPDRGLAQPQHF.

V gene TRBV5-8 combines with J gene TRBJ2-5; D is ambiguous. Germline-derived CDR1 and CDR2 are SGHTS and YDEGEE. Trimming pared 0 bases from V and 5 bases from J, leaving 14 bases between. The CDR3 runs to 15 residues. The CDR3 nucleotides are TGTGCCAGCAGCTTGGATCGCCGACCGCCGGAGACCCAGTACTTC. It codes for CASSLDRRPPETQYF.

There are many counts of this clonotype. The V and J genes are TRBV20-1 and TRBJ2-1; 7 bases match TRBD2. The CDR3 has 14 residues. V lost 4 bases and J lost 1; bases outside the gene matches: 4. Germline V CDR1 and CDR2: DFQATT, SNEGSKA (reference sequence). CDR3 region: CSATSGRSYNEQFF. CDR3 nucleotide sequence: TGCAGTGCTACTAGCGGCCGGTCCTACAATGAGCAGTTCTTC.

This clonotype was recorded a few times. The chain carries TRBV2 and TRBJ2-1, with 9 bases that match TRBD2. Per the germline V gene, CDR1 is SNHLY and CDR2 is FYNNEI. This CDR3 is 14 amino acids long. J lost 7 bases, V lost 11 bases, and 12 bases had no gene match. CDR3 loop: CAGHAGGLMNEQFF. As DNA, the CDR3 is TGTGCCGGACACGCGGGAGGGCTTATGAATGAGCAGTTCTTC.